This T cell receptor beta chain is drawn from a study of blood T cell repertoires in COVID-19. Across the whole study: There were acute and convalescent COVID-19 samples, and they came from the United States, Italy and Spain. Sources were T cells, B-cell-depleted T cells, or PBMCs; the material itself was cDNA or gDNA.

TCRdb keeps only in-frame clones here, not all; method: immunoSEQ multiplex PCR. The data show 40,000 to 60,000 clones, less than 80% seen once. The CDR3 consists of 16 residues. The germline V and J ends were trimmed by 5 bases and 2 bases, with 17 bases remaining between them. Germline-derived CDR1 and CDR2 are LGHNA and YNFKEQ. J is TRBJ2-3 and V is TRBV4-2; a possible D gene is TRBD2 (6 bases). The receptor was isolated from a man aged 70 or older with acute or convalescent COVID-19. The sequencing sample was made of peripheral blood. In DNA, the CDR3 is TGTGCCAGCAGCGATTGGGCGGGAAATTCCACAGATACGCAGTATTTT. It encodes CASSDWAGNSTDTQYF.